These T cell receptor beta chains were read from a single sample in a study of monozygotic twins with inflammatory bowel disease. Reanalyzing the 5' RACE reads, TCRdb keeps one entry per CDR3 protein, without DNA. The specimen's table records roughly 170,000 distinct CDR3 sequences. Sequencing was done on a sample of blood. The receptors shown here come from a human donor with ulcerative colitis or Crohn's disease, or a healthy co-twin of an affected twin (not recorded which). The CDR3 runs from the conserved cysteine through the conserved F or W.

v_gene,len,j_gene,CDR3aa
TRBV5-4,16,TRBJ2-1,CASSLAYRGRHNEQFF
TRBV5-8,17,TRBJ2-7,CASSQAGAGPRTYEQYF
TRBV29-1,11,TRBJ2-5,CSGGEEETQYF
TRBV28,14,TRBJ2-5,CASSGPGLQETQYF
TRBV7-2,12,TRBJ2-7,CASSLVFYEQYF
TRBV30,14,TRBJ2-1,CAWNPGLAGDEQFF
TRBV6-1,15,TRBJ2-1,CASSVRQGPYNEQFF
TRBV7-2,20,TRBJ2-3,CASSFWPSSGRAGSTDTQYF
TRBV30,14,TRBJ1-5,CAWSVRRADQPQHF
TRBV24-1,17,TRBJ1-5,CATSDLLGAGENQPQHF
TRBV29-1,13,TRBJ1-5,CSVELALGQPQHF
TRBV14,15,TRBJ1-1,CASSQGQGPNTEAFF
TRBV28,15,TRBJ2-3,CASSSLPPDTDTQYF
TRBV28,15,TRBJ2-7,CASSLLGSDGDEQYF
TRBV28,15,TRBJ1-1,CASSLAGRPNTEAFF
TRBV6-1,15,TRBJ2-2,CASRRQGANTGELFF